This entry describes one T cell receptor (beta chain). This receptor's antigen is unknown. Base qualities are not recorded, but no much larger clone differs from it by a single base. The entry originates in a study of regulatory T cells in long-lasting Graves disease listed by TCRdb under 2021. With respect to the entire study: Persistent Graves' disease meant more than 5 years of antithyroid drug treatment with TSH receptor autoantibodies that stayed positive. This study used TCR sequencing and RNA sequencing of peripheral blood to compare persistent Graves' disease patients against newly diagnosed Graves' disease patients. The study took place in China and was registered as a clinical trial. TCR sequencing covered some 13 persistent and 20 or so newly diagnosed Graves' disease patients, about 35 samples in total. Antithyroid drugs had been taken for about 9.7 years on average by persistent Graves' disease patients in the clinical cohort. Overall study outcomes, separate from this receptor: More public clonotypes were shared among persistent patients (over 2,500) than among newly diagnosed patients (approximately 1,000). Persistent Graves' disease patients showed lower TCR Shannon entropy and fewer highly expanded clones than newly diagnosed patients, suggesting clonal expansion. Only peripheral blood was studied, because thyroid tissue, the primary lesion, was inaccessible. Sequencing and analysis were restricted to the TCR beta chain. Persistent disease showed preferential use of TRBV28, TRBJ1-2 and TRBJ2-5, whereas newly diagnosed disease favored TRBV20-1 and TRBJ2-1. The authors acknowledged the small sample size as a limitation that may reduce accuracy.

Trimmed from V: 4 bases; trimmed from J: 9 bases; junction bases lacking a gene match: 5. The CDR3 goes from the cysteine to the phenylalanine over 12 residues. The kept DNA is CDR3 alone, 36 bases in frame from the first base. Looking up the germline V gene (reference sequence) yields CDR1 SEHNR and CDR2 FQNEAQ. The time point tag for this specimen amounts to: persistent/refractory GD, antithyroid drugs over 5 years with positive TRAb. For both TCR sequencing and RNA sequencing, RNA was extracted from PBMCs using TRIzol. The diagnosis of Graves' disease followed American Thyroid Association guidelines. Patients for the study were recruited at an endocrinology department in Xi'an, China. Each patient gave approximately 8.8 milliliters of peripheral blood, collected in an EDTA anticoagulant tube. Ficoll Paque Plus density gradient separation was used to isolate PBMCs, and no further T cell sorting was done. An Agilent 2100 Bioanalyzer and agarose gel were used to check RNA quality, and a NanoDrop 2000 was used to measure RNA concentration.

Library generation was performed with multiplex PCR. Reads for this sample came from an Illumina HiSeq 4000. To build TCR beta libraries, CDR3 regions were amplified by Arm-PCR using iRepertoire HTBI primers. PCR products were gel purified before sequencing. As for the authors' bioinformatics: Gene usage analysis of CDR3 amino acid clonotypes relied on the 60 or so TRBV and around 13 TRBJ segments identified across samples. COPE and FqMerger were used to merge filtered high-quality paired reads into contigs. BLAST was used to align contigs to IMGT TRBV, TRBD and TRBJ reference genes, with CDR3 defined following IMGT. Clonotypes above 0.1% frequency were classified as highly expanded clones. Repertoire diversity was measured by Shannon entropy, and V-J evenness by the Gini coefficient. Clonotypes shared by more than one individual were considered public. TCRdb reanalyzed the raw reads on its own, using fastp at Q25 for trimming and MiXCR for clone calling, and kept in-frame beta chains. Rows are combined by CDR3 protein, so each entry shows the most common genes and DNA. It is TCRdb's table, rather than the study itself, that gives the V and J calls and clone size. The sample data list roughly 500,000 distinct CDR3 sequences, and around 21% of these were observed just once. The ten biggest clones cover about 7.8% of the sample.

The material was peripheral blood mononuclear cells (PBMCs), obtained when the disease was refractory, from a patient treated with antithyroid drugs. The V and J genes are TRBV7-9 and TRBJ1-1, with TRBD1 matching 7 junction bases. This sequence was found in a female donor with Graves disease. The DNA is as follows: TGTGCCAGCAGCTCATGGACAGGTCAAGCTTTCTTT. The resulting protein is CASSSWTGQAFF. The full variable domain, completed from the reference TRBV7-9 and TRBJ1-1 proteins outside the CDR3, reads DTGVSQNPRHKITKRGQNVTFRCDPISEHNRLYWYRQTLGQGPEFLTYFQNEAQLEKSRLLSDRFSAERPKGSFSTLEIQRTEQGDSAMYLCASSSWTGQAFFGQGTRLTVV.